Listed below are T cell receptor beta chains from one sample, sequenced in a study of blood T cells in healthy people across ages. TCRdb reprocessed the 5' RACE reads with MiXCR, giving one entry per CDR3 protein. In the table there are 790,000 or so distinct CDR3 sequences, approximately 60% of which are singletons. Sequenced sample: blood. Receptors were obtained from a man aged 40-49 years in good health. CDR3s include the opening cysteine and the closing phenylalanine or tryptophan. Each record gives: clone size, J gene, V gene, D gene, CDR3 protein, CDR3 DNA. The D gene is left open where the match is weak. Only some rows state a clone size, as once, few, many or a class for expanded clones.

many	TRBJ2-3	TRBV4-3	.	CASSPSSGSTDTQYF	TGCGCCAGCAGCCCTTCGAGCGGTAGCACAGATACGCAGTATTTT
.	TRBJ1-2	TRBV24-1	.	CATSESRSVGGYTF	TGTGCCACCAGTGAATCTAGATCCGTTGGGGGCTACACCTTC
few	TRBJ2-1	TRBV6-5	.	CASSYSSSDGEQFF	TGTGCCAGCAGTTACTCGTCTAGCGATGGGGAGCAGTTCTTC
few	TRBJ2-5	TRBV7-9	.	CASRQLGGGDQETQYF	TGTGCCAGCAGACAGCTTGGAGGGGGCGATCAAGAGACCCAGTACTTC
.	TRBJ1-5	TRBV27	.	CAIGSGRNQPQHF	TGTGCCATCGGGTCAGGTCGAAATCAGCCCCAGCATTTT
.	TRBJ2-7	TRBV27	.	CASSLSSPLIYEQYF	TGTGCCAGCAGTTTATCATCCCCCTTAATCTACGAGCAGTACTTC
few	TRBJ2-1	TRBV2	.	CASSERRGEGEQFF	TGTGCCAGCAGTGAGAGAAGAGGGGAAGGGGAGCAGTTCTTC
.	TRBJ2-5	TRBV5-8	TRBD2	CASSSGLADIKWTQYF	TGTGCCAGCAGCTCCGGACTAGCGGATATTAAATGGACCCAGTACTTC
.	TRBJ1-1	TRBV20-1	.	CSGTGRNTEAFF	TGCAGTGGAACGGGCAGGAACACTGAAGCTTTCTTT
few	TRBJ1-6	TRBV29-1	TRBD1	CSARTGGNSPLHF	TGCAGCGCCCGGACAGGGGGTAATTCACCCCTCCACTTT
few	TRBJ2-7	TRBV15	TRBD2	CATSDSGNYDEQYF	TGTGCCACCAGCGATAGCGGGAATTACGACGAGCAGTACTTC
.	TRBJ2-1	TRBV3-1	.	CASSQDRAGEQFF	TGTGCCAGCAGCCAAGATAGGGCCGGTGAGCAGTTCTTC
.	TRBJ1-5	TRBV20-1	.	CSARVAGQANQPQHF	TGCAGTGCTAGAGTCGCTGGGCAGGCGAATCAGCCCCAGCATTTT
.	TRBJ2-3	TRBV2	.	CASSEEGTDTQYF	TGTGCCAGCAGTGAAGAAGGAACAGATACGCAGTATTTT
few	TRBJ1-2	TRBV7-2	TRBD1	CASSSNTGVNYGYTF	TGTGCCAGCAGTTCCAACACAGGGGTGAACTATGGCTACACCTTC
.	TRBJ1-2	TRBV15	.	CATSSGRDYGYTF	TGTGCCACCAGCAGTGGCAGAGACTATGGCTACACCTTC
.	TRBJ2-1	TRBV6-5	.	CASRSLGDNEQFF	TGTGCCAGCCGGTCGTTGGGAGACAATGAGCAGTTCTTC
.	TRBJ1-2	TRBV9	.	CASSEGGGWDYGYTF	TGTGCCAGCAGCGAGGGGGGAGGTTGGGACTATGGCTACACCTTC
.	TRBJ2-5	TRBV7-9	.	CASSFSTGNREQYF	TGTGCCAGCAGCTTTTCAACGGGTAATAGAGAGCAGTACTTC
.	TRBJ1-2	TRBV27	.	CASSGRPGLGGYTF	TGCGCCAGCAGTGGCAGACCTGGTCTGGGTGGTTACACCTTC
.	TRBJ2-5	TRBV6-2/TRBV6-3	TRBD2	CASSRSGVKETQYF	TGTGCCAGCAGTCGGAGCGGGGTTAAGGAGACCCAGTACTTC
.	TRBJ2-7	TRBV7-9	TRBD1	CASSGYRGPYEQYF	TGTGCCAGCAGCGGATACAGGGGCCCCTACGAGCAGTACTTC
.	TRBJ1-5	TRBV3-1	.	CASSLYGGARDQPQHF	TGTGCCAGCAGCCTGTATGGGGGGGCGCGTGATCAGCCCCAGCATTTT
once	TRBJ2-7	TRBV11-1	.	CASSATTSPAYEQYF	TGTGCCAGCAGCGCGACCACTAGTCCCGCCTACGAGCAGTACTTC
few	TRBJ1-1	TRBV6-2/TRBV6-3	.	CASSYSPGSEAFF	TGTGCCAGCAGTTACTCGCCCGGGTCTGAAGCTTTCTTT
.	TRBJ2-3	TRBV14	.	CASSQSNDWGYTDTQYF	TGTGCCAGCAGCCAATCGAACGATTGGGGGTACACAGATACGCAGTATTTT
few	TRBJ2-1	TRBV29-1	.	CSVVWGSSYNEQFF	TGCAGCGTTGTATGGGGGAGCTCCTACAATGAGCAGTTCTTC
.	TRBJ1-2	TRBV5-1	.	CASRAGYDGYTF	TGCGCCAGCAGGGCAGGATATGATGGCTACACCTTC
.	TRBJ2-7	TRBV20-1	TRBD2	CSARDQGLAGYEQYF	TGCAGTGCTAGAGACCAAGGGCTAGCGGGATACGAGCAGTACTTC
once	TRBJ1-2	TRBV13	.	CASSLGGFRLDGYTF	TGTGCCAGCAGCTTAGGCGGTTTCCGGTTGGATGGCTACACCTTC
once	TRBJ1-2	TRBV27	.	CASRGSGGNYGYTF	TGTGCCAGCAGGGGGTCGGGGGGCAACTATGGCTACACCTTC
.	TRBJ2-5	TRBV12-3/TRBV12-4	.	CASSLRGVIETQYF	TGTGCCAGCAGTTTGAGGGGTGTGATCGAGACCCAGTACTTC
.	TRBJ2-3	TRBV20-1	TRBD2	CSARVQRGGSDTQYF	TGCAGTGCTAGGGTTCAGCGGGGGGGATCAGATACGCAGTATTTT
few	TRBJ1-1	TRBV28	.	CASSTGSTEAFF	TGTGCCAGTAGTACCGGGAGCACTGAAGCTTTCTTT
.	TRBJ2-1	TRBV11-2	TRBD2	CASSLNREGSEFF	TGTGCCAGCAGCTTAAACCGGGAGGGCTCGGAGTTCTTC
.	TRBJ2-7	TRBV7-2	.	CASSPASLGIRYEQYF	TGTGCCAGCAGCCCGGCTAGCCTGGGAATACGCTACGAGCAGTACTTC
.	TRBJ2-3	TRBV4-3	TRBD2	CASRQDSRGGDTQYF	TGCGCCAGCCGCCAAGATTCTCGGGGGGGAGATACGCAGTATTTT
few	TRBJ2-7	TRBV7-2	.	CASSLSSRTVYEQYF	TGTGCCAGCAGCTTATCATCAAGGACAGTTTACGAGCAGTACTTC
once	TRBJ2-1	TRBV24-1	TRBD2	CATSDSGLAGRLLNEQFF	TGTGCCACCAGTGATTCTGGACTAGCGGGAAGGTTGTTAAATGAGCAGTTCTTC
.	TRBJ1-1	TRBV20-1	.	CSASLDRNTEAFF	TGCAGTGCTTCTCTGGACAGGAACACTGAAGCTTTCTTT
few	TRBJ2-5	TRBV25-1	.	CASSPNPRAIKRNETQYF	TGTGCCAGCAGCCCCAATCCTCGGGCCATAAAAAGAAACGAGACCCAGTACTTC
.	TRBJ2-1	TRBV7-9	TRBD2	CASSRLAGPNEQFF	TGTGCCAGCAGCCGACTAGCGGGACCGAATGAGCAGTTCTTC
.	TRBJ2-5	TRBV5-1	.	CASSFDIQETQYF	TGCGCCAGCAGCTTTGATATCCAAGAGACCCAGTACTTC
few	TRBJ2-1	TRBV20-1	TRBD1	CSARNPGQTHNEQFF	TGCAGTGCTAGAAACCCGGGACAGACACACAATGAGCAGTTCTTC
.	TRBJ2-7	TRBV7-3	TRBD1	CASSSRTGDEQYF	TGTGCCAGCAGCTCCCGGACAGGGGACGAGCAGTACTTC
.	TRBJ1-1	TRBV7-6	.	CASSSQGRVGTEAFF	TGTGCCAGCAGCTCCCAAGGAAGGGTTGGGACTGAAGCTTTCTTT
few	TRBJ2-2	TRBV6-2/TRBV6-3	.	CASSYRRGQNTGELFF	TGTGCCAGCAGTTATCGGAGGGGGCAGAACACCGGGGAGCTGTTTTTT
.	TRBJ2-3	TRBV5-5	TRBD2	CASSSGAGGQDTQYF	TGTGCCAGCAGTAGCGGCGCGGGGGGGCAAGATACGCAGTATTTT
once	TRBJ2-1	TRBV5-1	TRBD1	CASSLGQGKSSEQFF	TGCGCCAGCAGCTTAGGACAGGGGAAGAGTAGTGAGCAGTTCTTC
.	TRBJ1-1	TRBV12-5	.	CASGLQGSAEAFF	TGTGCTAGTGGTCTACAGGGAAGTGCTGAAGCTTTCTTT
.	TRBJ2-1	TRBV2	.	CASMAGINEQFF	TGTGCCAGCATGGCAGGAATAAATGAGCAGTTCTTC
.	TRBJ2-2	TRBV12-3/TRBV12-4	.	CASSPTQRTGELFF	TGTGCCAGCAGTCCCACACAGCGGACCGGGGAGCTGTTTTTT
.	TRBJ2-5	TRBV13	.	CASSLGRKQYF	TGTGCCAGCAGCTTAGGAAGGAAGCAGTACTTC